This note documents a single T cell receptor beta chain sequence. This clonotype was recorded at least ten times. There is no known antigen for this receptor. Base-call qualities are not available, and no considerably larger clone is one nucleotide away. From the cysteine up to the phenylalanine, the CDR3 has a length of 12 residues. Left in the record is the CDR3 DNA by itself, 36 bases read in frame from the first base. Trimming accounts for 6 bases at V and 14 bases at J, while the number of junction bases matched to no gene is 10. The sample belongs to a study of T cells in Graves' hyperthyroidism and ophthalmopathy (dated by TCRdb to between 2018 and 2021). Regarding the complete study: Peripheral blood samples were taken at the time of initial diagnosis, prior to any treatment. A discovery cohort of roughly 96 patients, roughly 43 with Graves' ophthalmopathy and approximately 57 with stable Graves' hyperthyroidism, was used to find distinguishing TCR V-J signatures. Prospective prediction of ophthalmopathy was tested in an independent validation cohort of 18 to 20 hyperthyroidism patients and some 17 patients who later progressed to ophthalmopathy. The roughly 99 discovery patients were divided at random into training and test sets in a 7:3 ratio. In about 6 Graves' hyperthyroidism patients, the study also compared T-cell repertoires from thyroid tissue with T-cell repertoires from blood. After sampling, hyperthyroidism patients received methimazole starting at 30 mg daily, and ophthalmopathy patients received high-dose intravenous methylprednisolone. The paper describes TCR Vbeta CDR3 sequencing of about 140 peripheral blood samples, made up of some 42 ophthalmopathy patients, 70 to 75 hyperthyroidism patients and roughly 17 progressor patients. What the authors observed across the whole study: Most expanded thyroid clonotypes (frequency above 0.001) were also detected in blood, suggesting blood repertoires may reflect thyroid immune responses. In validation, progression to ophthalmopathy was predicted by the model with 65% to 71% sensitivity and 72.22% specificity, a median of around 6.5 months before onset. Ophthalmopathy was separated from stable hyperthyroidism by a 13 V-J signature model, with approximately 85% sensitivity and about 81% specificity obtained in cross-validation and 80%/75% obtained in testing. Sample size was not statistically predetermined, and investigators were not blinded to group allocation.

The TCR beta CDR3 regions were amplified from RNA transcripts. The first round of RT-PCR for the TCR CDR3 was performed with the HTBI primer set and the Qiagen OneStep RT-PCR kit. Libraries were constructed in a second round of multiplex PCR, after which size selection and purification were carried out. Paired-end sequencing of the libraries was performed with 100 bp reads on an Illumina HiSeq2000. In the paper's pipeline: SOAPnuke was used to process the raw data, removing reads that contained adapters or uncalled bases, had a mean Phred below 15, or lacked an exact match to the constant primer or identifier. COPE v1.2.5 was used to merge high-quality paired reads, and clonotypes were defined as unique nucleotide sequences. MiTCR v1.1 was used to align clonotypes to the IMGT TRBV, TRBD and TRBJ reference segments. The analysis included only V-J combinations with a frequency above 0.0001, which together covered 99.2% of the repertoires. The TCS score was defined as F50 (clonal expansion) divided by E x V (chaos), with BLOSUM62-based TCRdist calculated between CDR3 peptides within each V-J. Welch's t-statistics and random forest reduced 450 to 600 V-J features to about 12, which were used in a naive Bayes classifier (R e1071). Thyroid-blood repertoire similarity was quantified with the Morisita-Horn index. TCRdb redid the processing of the public reads, applying fastp at Q25 and MiXCR, and retained in-frame beta chains. One record per CDR3 amino acid sequence lists the most common genes and DNA. TCRdb's processing, not the authors', yielded these V and J calls. The sample table shows roughly 57,000 distinct CDR3 sequences, and roughly 50% are seen once. 2.5% to 4% of the sample is held by the ten biggest clonotypes.

In the ophthalmopathy patients, disease was moderately to severely active, with a Clinical Activity Score of 3 or more, a NOSPECS grade of 4 or more, and a duration of less than 3 months. The study excluded patients with uncontrolled infections, other autoimmune diseases, pregnancy or lactation. Diagnoses were established on the basis of clinical symptoms, serum thyroxine and TRAb, thyroid ultrasound, and orbital computed tomography. PBMCs were isolated from about 9 ml of fresh peripheral blood by Ficoll-Paque density gradient centrifugation. Total RNA was extracted with Trizol reagent, and quality was checked on an Agilent 2100 Bioanalyzer.

Sequencing was done on a sample of blood. The receptor chain draws on TRBV12-3 or TRBV12-4 and TRBJ2-1, with TRBD2 identical over 7 junction bases. This clonotype was obtained from a woman in her sixties with Graves' ophthalmopathy. The DNA is TGTGCCAGCAGCCCTAGCGGAACTGGAGAGTTCTTC. Translated, it gives CASSPSGTGEFF.